This entry features one TCR beta chain sequence. What it binds is unknown. The data derive from a study of cytomegalovirus exposure and HLA in healthy donors. Turning to the study itself: Ancestry clustering placed about 80% of several hundred genotyped donors in the Caucasian-associated cluster. Study-wide results and limits: From TCR beta sequences, most subjects' HLA-A and HLA-B alleles were reportedly predicted accurately. Most of the TCR beta V segments (in an earlier analysis) were productive either about 87% or about 30% of the time.

Primers included in the PCR were 60 Vbeta and 13 Jbeta primers. The table came from immunoSEQ multiplex PCR; TCRdb's copy has only in-frame clones and leaves some out. The profile shows about 190,000 clones, around 81% of them singletons. The germline V gene has CDR1 MGHRA and CDR2 YSYEKL. CDR3 length: 15 residues. The trim removed 6 bases at V and 2 bases at J, leaving 8 bases unmatched. This TCR came from a woman aged 45-60 years in good health and CMV-seropositive. The chain joins TRBV4-1 to TRBJ2-3; 7 positions agree with TRBD2. The sample consisted of PBMCs. The CDR3 coding sequence is TGCGCCAGCAGGGGAGGGGCACTTATCACAGATACGCAGTATTTT. Translating it yields CASRGGALITDTQYF.